This passage covers 24 T cell receptor beta chains from one sample sequenced in a study of blood T cells in healthy people across ages. Through a sample-barcoded 5' primer and a J-beta primer mix, a second PCR was run for roughly 6 to 12 cycles. TCRdb fed the 5' RACE reads into MiXCR, producing one record per CDR3 protein. The table has hundreds of thousands of distinct CDR3 sequences, around 52% seen once. The sequencing input was blood. All receptors derive from a woman over 75 in good health.

This chain joins TRBV2 and TRBJ2-3, with D unclear. Per the germline V gene, CDR1 is SNHLY and CDR2 is FYNNEI. This CDR3 spans 15 amino acids. Trimming took 1 base from V and 1 from J, leaving 9 bases between them. CDR3: CASSEGQGGTDTQYF. The CDR3 DNA sequence: TGTGCCAGCAGTGAAGGCCAAGGAGGCACAGATACGCAGTATTTT.

This clonotype was detected many times. The chain couples TRBV9 to TRBJ2-7; 9 bases match TRBD2. The germline V gene encodes CDR1 SGDLS and CDR2 YYNGEE. This CDR3 has 15 residues. Trimming cost V 0 bases and J 2 bases; bases outside gene matches: 3. In DNA, the CDR3 is TGTGCCAGCAGCGTAGAGGCGGGAGGGCCCTACGAGCAGTACTTC. As protein: CASSVEAGGPYEQYF.

This clonotype was detected only a few times. J is TRBJ2-6 and V is TRBV28; TRBD1 matches at 8 bases. The length of the CDR3 is 16 residues. The V gene's germline CDR1 is MDHEN and CDR2 SYDVKM. V dropped 5 bases and J dropped 3; count of bases not matched to a gene: 6. CDR3 sequence reads: CASSARGLVGANVLTF. CDR3 coding DNA: TGTGCCAGCAGTGCCAGGGGGCTGGTTGGGGCCAACGTCCTGACTTTC.

This clonotype was seen only a few times. This clone may be a read error of a much larger clone one base away. J is TRBJ2-5 and V is TRBV12-3 or TRBV12-4; 9 nucleotides match TRBD1. The J call may be mistaken, given a closer DNA end match to TRBJ2-1. The CDR3 length is 17 residues. CDR3 nucleotide sequence: TGTGCCAGCAGTTCTTTTCGACGGGACAGGGAAGGAGAGACCCAGTTCTTC. Its translation: CASSSFRRDREGETQFF.

The sample holds many counts of this clonotype. J is TRBJ2-1 and V is TRBV4-2; 10 bases map to TRBD2. Per germline, CDR1 LGHNA and CDR2 YNFKEQ. Trimming at V came to 1 base and at J to 0 bases, leaving 18 bases not matched to a gene. This CDR3 spans 22 amino acids. The DNA for the CDR3 is TGTGCCAGCAGCCAAGTAGTAACAGCGGGAGGGCCGGCTTTCGGCTCCTACAATGAGCAGTTCTTC. It specifies CASSQVVTAGGPAFGSYNEQFF.

On this clonotype: The junction and the germline gene differ at one end; a read error may be behind it. This chain links TRBV7-2 with TRBJ2-7, with 7 bases aligning to TRBD1. CDR1 is SGHTA, CDR2 FQGNSA, per germline. The CDR3 contains 15 residues. Written as DNA, the CDR3 is TGTGCCGGCAGCTCACTTACAGGGGCCCCCTACGAGCAGTACTTC. It translates to CAGSSLTGAPYEQYF.

This clonotype is a singleton in its sample. The chain carries TRBV12-5 and TRBJ2-2, with D unresolved. V lost 5 bases and J 0 bases, leaving 19 bases between the germline ends. CDR3 size: 18 residues. Per the germline V gene, CDR1 is LGHNT and CDR2 is FRNRAP. The CDR3 sequence: CASGRSEDPNSNTGELFF. As DNA, the CDR3 is TGTGCTAGTGGTAGGTCCGAAGACCCAAACTCGAACACCGGGGAGCTGTTTTTT.

The chain uses TRBV25-1 and TRBJ1-1, with 9 bases identical to TRBD1. The CDR3 has 16 residues. CDR1 is MGHDK, CDR2 SYGVNS, per germline. The ends lost 3 bases at V and 4 bases at J; junction bases unmatched: 9. CDR3 in amino acids: CASSDPPGQGSTEAFF. The DNA for the CDR3 is TGTGCCAGCAGTGACCCTCCCGGACAGGGGAGCACTGAAGCTTTCTTT.

The chain combines TRBV12-3 or TRBV12-4 with TRBJ1-6; D might be TRBD1 (5 bases). The CDR3 runs 14 residues. The germline V and J ends were trimmed by 8 bases and 7 bases, with 15 bases remaining between them. The CDR3 spells CASLQGAANSPLHF. DNA for the CDR3: TGTGCCAGCCTCCAGGGCGCCGCCAATTCACCCCTCCACTTT.

At least ten counts were recorded for this clonotype. The gene calls are TRBV7-2 and TRBJ2-7, with 7 bases lining up with TRBD2. The CDR3 sequence is 15 residues long. Germline loops: CDR1 SGHTA, CDR2 FQGNSA. The V and J ends lost 6 bases and 4 bases, in that order; junction bases with no gene match: 12. This CDR3 is CASSYQRDQLYEQYF. In DNA, the CDR3 is TGTGCCAGCAGTTATCAGCGGGACCAGTTATACGAGCAGTACTTC.

This clonotype was seen many times. V usage is TRBV10-3 and J usage is TRBJ2-3; 8 nucleotides match TRBD2. The CDR3 consists of 15 residues. J lost 3 bases, V lost 7 bases, and 9 bases had no gene match. The germline V gene encodes CDR1 ENHRY and CDR2 SYGVKD. The CDR3 reads CAIKVSGGATDTQYF. The CDR3 DNA is TGTGCCATCAAAGTCAGCGGGGGAGCTACAGATACGCAGTATTTT.

In its sample, this clonotype was seen a few times. V usage is TRBV15 and J usage is TRBJ1-3; D might be TRBD1 (5 bases). CDR1 LNHNV and CDR2 YYDKDF come from the germline V gene (reference sequence). V lost 7 bases and J lost 6, with 13 bases in between. The CDR3 is 13 residues long. CDR3 sequence: CATNPGGANTIYF. Written as DNA, the CDR3 is TGTGCCACCAACCCAGGAGGGGCAAACACCATATATTTT.

With regard to this clonotype: Being one base from a much bigger clone, this may be a read error. The chain is built from TRBV29-1 and TRBJ2-7; D remains unclear. Germline V gene data show CDR1 as SQVTM and CDR2 as ANQGSEA. This CDR3 has 11 residues. Between the trimmed V and J ends, which lost 4 bases and 1 base, there was a span of 5 bases. This CDR3 reads CSVAASYEQYF. In nucleotides, the CDR3 is TGCAGCGTTGCCGCATCCTACGAGCAGTACTTC.

The chain is built from TRBV6-6 and TRBJ2-2, with 7 bases fitting TRBD1. From germline, CDR1 is MNHNY and CDR2 SVGAGI (reference sequence). V trimming: 6 bases; J trimming: 8 bases; junction bases outside the gene matches: 9. This CDR3 has 14 amino acids. CDR3: CASSSGTAKGELFF. CDR3 nucleotides: TGTGCCAGCAGCTCTGGGACAGCCAAGGGGGAGCTGTTTTTT.

The chain combines TRBV28 with TRBJ2-7, with D unclear. Germline loops: CDR1 MDHEN, CDR2 SYDVKM. V was shortened by 6 bases and J by 0 bases, with 15 bases between the two germline ends. This CDR3 is 15 amino acids long. CDR3 coding DNA: TGTGCCAGCAGAAGTGCTTCAGGTTACTCCTACGAGCAGTACTTC. It yields the protein CASRSASGYSYEQYF.

The sample holds many counts of this clonotype. This sequence joins TRBV25-1 and TRBJ1-6; D may be TRBD1 (6 bases). The CDR3 spans 13 residues. Per the germline V gene, CDR1 is MGHDK and CDR2 is SYGVNS. Trimming left V 9 bases short and J 10 bases short, with 16 bases between. CDR3 sequence: CASQTGPRSPLHF. The CDR3 nucleotides are TGTGCCAGTCAGACAGGCCCAAGGTCACCCCTCCACTTT.

The V gene is TRBV10-3, the J gene TRBJ1-1; a weak D match, TRBD1 (5 bases). CDR1 and CDR2 from the germline V gene are ENHRY and SYGVKD. The CDR3 loop spans 15 amino acids. With 3 bases removed from V and 0 bases from J, the gap between germline ends came to 11 bases. CDR3 DNA: TGTGCCATCAGTGATGGGGGTTTCGTGAACACTGAAGCTTTCTTT. It specifies CAISDGGFVNTEAFF.

The V gene is TRBV12-3 or TRBV12-4, the J gene TRBJ2-3; perhaps TRBD2 as D (6 bases). The CDR3 is 15 amino acids. Trimming removed 7 bases from V and 3 bases from J, with 17 bases in between. The CDR3 loop reads CASTHSGALTDTQYF. The CDR3 coding sequence is TGTGCCAGCACTCATAGCGGAGCCTTAACAGATACGCAGTATTTT.

CDR3 DNA: TGCCCCTCCCGGGTTGGCGGGCTCTCTGGGGCCAACGTCCTGACTTTC. Encoded protein: CPSRVGGLSGANVLTF. The rearrangement uses TRBV29-1 and TRBJ2-6, with TRBD2 as a possible D gene (5 bases). CDR3 size: 16 residues. Germline-derived CDR1 and CDR2 are SQVTM and ANQGSEA.

This clonotype was detected many times. The rearrangement joins TRBV4-3 to TRBJ2-6; no definite D call. The V gene lost 4 bases and the J gene lost 4 bases, with 11 bases spanning the gap. The V gene's germline CDR1 is LGHNA and CDR2 YSLEER. CDR3 size: 15 residues. The CDR3 bases are TGCGCCAGCAGCCCCGGTCGATTCGGGGCCAACGTCCTGACTTTC. Protein sequence: CASSPGRFGANVLTF.

There are many counts of this clonotype. The chain joins TRBV24-1 to TRBJ2-7; D is possibly TRBD1 (5 bases). V gave up 1 base and J gave up 12 bases, with 9 bases separating them. Germline loops: CDR1 KGHDR, CDR2 SFDVKD. CDR3 length: 11 residues. CDR3 DNA sequence: TGTGCCACCAGTGATTTAAGTGGGGCGTACTTC. Its protein product is CATSDLSGAYF.

V is TRBV6-5 and J is TRBJ2-3; no definite D call. Germline V CDR1 and CDR2: MNHEY, SVGAGI. Trimming shortened V by 5 bases and J by 0 bases, and 12 bases separated the two germline ends. The length of the CDR3 is 15 residues. The CDR3 loop reads CASSRGPTSTDTQYF. The CDR3 DNA sequence: TGTGCCAGCAGTCGAGGACCAACTAGCACAGATACGCAGTATTTT.

The rearrangement links TRBV12-3 or TRBV12-4 to TRBJ2-1; TRBD1 aligns across 8 bases. CDR3 length equals 15 residues. The ends lost 6 bases at V and 2 bases at J; junction bases unmatched: 6. The CDR3 DNA sequence: TGTGCCAGCAGCTTAAGGACAGGGACCTACAATGAGCAGTTCTTC. Translation gives CASSLRTGTYNEQFF.

The rearrangement joins TRBV5-1 to TRBJ2-1; D uncertain. V dropped 2 bases and J dropped 0 bases, with 6 bases sitting between them. Germline V gene data show CDR1 as SGHRS and CDR2 as YFSETQ. CDR3 size: 14 residues. CDR3 in DNA: TGCGCCAGCAGCTTACAGAACTCCTACAATGAGCAGTTCTTC. Its protein product is CASSLQNSYNEQFF.